This is a list of T cell receptor beta chains from one sample in a study of blood T cell repertoires in COVID-19. The method was immunoSEQ multiplex PCR; TCRdb's version includes in-frame clones alone and lacks a portion of them. The table lists fewer than 300,000 clones, approximately 77% of them singletons, with 2.5% to 3.5% in the top ten. The sample consisted of peripheral blood. The receptor source for this set is a woman under 30 with acute or convalescent COVID-19. CDR3s include the opening cysteine and the closing phenylalanine or tryptophan. A D gene is named only where the DNA matches it firmly.

TRBJ2-5	TRBV7-6	.	TGTGCCAGCAGCTCCCCCGGCAGGGGCTGGGAGACCCAGTACTTC	CASSSPGRGWETQYF
TRBJ1-4	TRBV2	TRBD1	TGTGCCAGCAGATATGGGACAGGCCCAACTAATGAAAAACTGTTTTTT	CASRYGTGPTNEKLFF
TRBJ2-3	TRBV24-1	TRBD2	TGTGCCACCAGTGGGCCTAGCGGAGCCTCCACAGATACGCAGTATTTT	CATSGPSGASTDTQYF
TRBJ2-7	TRBV19	TRBD2	TGTGCCAGTAGTCCAACCGGGACTAGAGGCCACGAGCAGTACTTC	CASSPTGTRGHEQYF
TRBJ2-4	TRBV19	TRBD1	TGTGCCAGTAGTGGACAGGGGACCGCCAAAAACATTCAGTACTTC	CASSGQGTAKNIQYF
TRBJ2-3	TRBV7-2	TRBD2	TGTGCCAGCAGCTCGATAGCGGGATCGGGGTATACGCAGTATTTT	CASSSIAGSGYTQYF
TRBJ2-5	TRBV6-5	TRBD2	TGTGCCAGCAGTTACGGCCTAGCGGGGACCCAGTACTTC	CASSYGLAGTQYF
TRBJ1-2	TRBV3-1/TRBV3-2	.	TGTGCCAGCAGCCAAGGGGGGCAAGTCTATGGCTACACCTTC	CASSQGGQVYGYTF
TRBJ2-3	TRBV12-3/TRBV12-4	.	TGTGCCAGCAGGCGGATTCAAGATACGCAGTATTTT	CASRRIQDTQYF
TRBJ1-2	TRBV27	TRBD1	TGTGCCAGCAGTCCCCGACAGGGCTATGGCTACACCTTC	CASSPRQGYGYTF